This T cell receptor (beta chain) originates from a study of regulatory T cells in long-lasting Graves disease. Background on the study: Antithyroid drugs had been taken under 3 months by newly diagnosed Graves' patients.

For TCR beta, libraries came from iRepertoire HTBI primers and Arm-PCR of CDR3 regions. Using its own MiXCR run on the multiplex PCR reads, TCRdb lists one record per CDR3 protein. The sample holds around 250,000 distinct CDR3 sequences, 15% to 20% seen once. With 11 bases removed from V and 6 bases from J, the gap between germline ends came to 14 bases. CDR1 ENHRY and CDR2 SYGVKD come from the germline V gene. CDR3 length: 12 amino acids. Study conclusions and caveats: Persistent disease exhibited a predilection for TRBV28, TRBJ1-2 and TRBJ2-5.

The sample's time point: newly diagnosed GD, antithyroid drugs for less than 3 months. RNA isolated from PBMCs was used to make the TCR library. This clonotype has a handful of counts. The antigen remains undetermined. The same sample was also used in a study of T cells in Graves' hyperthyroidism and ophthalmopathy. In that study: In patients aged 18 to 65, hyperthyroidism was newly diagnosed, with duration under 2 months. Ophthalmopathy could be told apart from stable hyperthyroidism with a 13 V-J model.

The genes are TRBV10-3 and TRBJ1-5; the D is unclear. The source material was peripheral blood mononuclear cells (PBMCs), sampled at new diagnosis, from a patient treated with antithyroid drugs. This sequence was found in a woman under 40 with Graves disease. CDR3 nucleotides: TGTGCCGGTGGTGGGGAAGGTCAGCCCCAGCATTTT. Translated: CAGGGEGQPQHF.